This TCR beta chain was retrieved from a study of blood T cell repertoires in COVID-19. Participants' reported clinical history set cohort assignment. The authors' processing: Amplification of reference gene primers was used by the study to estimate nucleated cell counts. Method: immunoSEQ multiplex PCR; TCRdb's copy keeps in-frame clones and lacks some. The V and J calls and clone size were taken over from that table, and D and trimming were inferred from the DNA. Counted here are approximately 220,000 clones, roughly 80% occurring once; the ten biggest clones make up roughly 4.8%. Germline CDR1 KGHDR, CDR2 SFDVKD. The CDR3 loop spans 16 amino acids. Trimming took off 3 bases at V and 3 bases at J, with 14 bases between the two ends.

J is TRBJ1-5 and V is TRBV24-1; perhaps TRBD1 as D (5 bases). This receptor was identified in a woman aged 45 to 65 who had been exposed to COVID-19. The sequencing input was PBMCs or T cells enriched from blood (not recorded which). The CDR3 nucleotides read TGTGCCACCAGTGATGCGGGGACCCTTGACAATCAGCCCCAGCATTTT. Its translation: CATSDAGTLDNQPQHF.